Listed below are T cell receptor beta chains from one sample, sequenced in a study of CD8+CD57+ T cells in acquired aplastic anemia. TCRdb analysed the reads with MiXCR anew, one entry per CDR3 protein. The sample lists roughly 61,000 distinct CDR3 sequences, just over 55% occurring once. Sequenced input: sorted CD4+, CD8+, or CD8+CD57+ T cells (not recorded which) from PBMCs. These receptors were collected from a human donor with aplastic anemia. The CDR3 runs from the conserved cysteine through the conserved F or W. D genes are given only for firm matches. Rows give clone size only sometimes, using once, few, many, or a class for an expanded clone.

CDR3aa: CATSAGDRDEAFF; CDR3nt: TGTGCCACCAGTGCCGGGGACAGGGATGAAGCTTTCTTT; v_gene: TRBV24-1; j_gene: TRBJ1-1; d_gene: TRBD1; abundance: NA
CDR3aa: CASSLYPGSSYEQYF; CDR3nt: TGTGCCAGCAGTTTATATCCAGGAAGCTCCTACGAGCAGTACTTC; v_gene: TRBV28; j_gene: TRBJ2-7; d_gene: NA; abundance: many
CDR3aa: CASSQDGTGYSPLHF; CDR3nt: TGCGCCAGCAGCCAAGACGGGACAGGGTATTCACCCCTCCACTTT; v_gene: TRBV4-1; j_gene: TRBJ1-6; d_gene: TRBD1; abundance: NA
CDR3aa: CASSEGAGYNEQFF; CDR3nt: TGTGCCAGCAGCGAGGGGGCAGGTTACAATGAGCAGTTCTTC; v_gene: TRBV5-4; j_gene: TRBJ2-1; d_gene: TRBD1; abundance: many
CDR3aa: CASSYGQRNTEAFF; CDR3nt: TGTGCCAGCAGTTATGGACAGCGGAACACTGAAGCTTTCTTT; v_gene: TRBV6-1; j_gene: TRBJ1-1; d_gene: NA; abundance: NA
CDR3aa: CASNWGDSTDTQYF; CDR3nt: TGTGCCAGCAACTGGGGGGACAGCACAGATACGCAGTATTTT; v_gene: TRBV12-3/TRBV12-4; j_gene: TRBJ2-3; d_gene: NA; abundance: NA
CDR3aa: CASSPRGGRETQYF; CDR3nt: TGTGCCAGCAGTCCTCGGGGGGGCAGGGAGACCCAGTACTTC; v_gene: TRBV6-5; j_gene: TRBJ2-5; d_gene: TRBD2; abundance: many
CDR3aa: CSVRLMGVGYTF; CDR3nt: TGCAGCGTTCGATTGATGGGGGTTGGCTACACCTTC; v_gene: TRBV29-1; j_gene: TRBJ1-2; d_gene: NA; abundance: NA
CDR3aa: CASSLGRAGANVLTF; CDR3nt: TGTGCCAGCAGCTTGGGCAGGGCTGGGGCCAACGTCCTGACTTTC; v_gene: TRBV5-8; j_gene: TRBJ2-6; d_gene: NA; abundance: many
CDR3aa: CASSLGLEQYF; CDR3nt: TGTGCCAGCAGTTTAGGGCTCGAGCAGTACTTC; v_gene: TRBV28; j_gene: TRBJ2-7; d_gene: NA; abundance: many
CDR3aa: CASSPSLSNNEQFF; CDR3nt: TGCGCCAGCAGCCCCTCGTTGAGTAACAATGAGCAGTTCTTC; v_gene: TRBV4-3; j_gene: TRBJ2-1; d_gene: NA; abundance: many
CDR3aa: CSARDSRLYGNSPLHF; CDR3nt: TGCAGTGCTAGAGATAGCAGGTTATATGGCAATTCACCCCTCCACTTT; v_gene: TRBV20-1; j_gene: TRBJ1-6; d_gene: NA; abundance: medium-sized
CDR3aa: CATSRVDGNYGYTF; CDR3nt: TGTGCCACCAGCAGAGTTGACGGGAACTATGGCTACACCTTC; v_gene: TRBV15; j_gene: TRBJ1-2; d_gene: NA; abundance: NA
CDR3aa: CATSYSNYNEQFF; CDR3nt: TGTGCCACCAGTTACAGCAACTACAATGAGCAGTTCTTC; v_gene: TRBV24-1; j_gene: TRBJ2-1; d_gene: NA; abundance: once
CDR3aa: CASSDRLGNSPLHF; CDR3nt: TGTGCCAGCAGTGATAGATTGGGAAATTCACCCCTCCACTTT; v_gene: TRBV2; j_gene: TRBJ1-6; d_gene: NA; abundance: few
CDR3aa: CASSDETGSLNTGELFF; CDR3nt: TGCGCCAGCAGTGACGAAACAGGGAGCTTGAACACCGGGGAGCTGTTTTTT; v_gene: TRBV10-1; j_gene: TRBJ2-2; d_gene: NA; abundance: few
CDR3aa: CASASSGTVSNQPQHF; CDR3nt: TGTGCCAGTGCAAGCTCCGGGACAGTAAGCAATCAGCCCCAGCATTTT; v_gene: TRBV19; j_gene: TRBJ1-5; d_gene: TRBD1; abundance: many
CDR3aa: CASSELDRGIGYTF; CDR3nt: TGTGCCAGCAGTGAATTGGACAGGGGGATTGGCTACACCTTC; v_gene: TRBV25-1; j_gene: TRBJ1-2; d_gene: TRBD1; abundance: NA
CDR3aa: CASSESAHQPQHF; CDR3nt: TGTGCCAGCAGTGAAAGCGCCCATCAGCCCCAGCACTTT; v_gene: TRBV2; j_gene: TRBJ1-5; d_gene: NA; abundance: NA
CDR3aa: CASSVRDRNYGYTF; CDR3nt: TGTGCCAGCAGCGTCCGGGACAGGAACTATGGCTACACCTTC; v_gene: TRBV9; j_gene: TRBJ1-2; d_gene: TRBD1; abundance: NA
CDR3aa: CASSLWGEQFF; CDR3nt: TGTGCCAGCAGCTTGTGGGGTGAGCAGTTCTTC; v_gene: TRBV7-2; j_gene: TRBJ2-1; d_gene: NA; abundance: few
CDR3aa: CASSLRTGDYEQYF; CDR3nt: TGTGCCAGCAGCCTCCGGACAGGGGACTACGAGCAGTACTTC; v_gene: TRBV7-6; j_gene: TRBJ2-7; d_gene: TRBD1; abundance: medium-sized